A single sample is the source of the 30 T cell receptor beta chains below, sequenced in a study of T cells in Graves' hyperthyroidism and ophthalmopathy. TCR beta CDR3 regions were amplified from RNA. The primer set for the first-round RT-PCR of the TCR CDR3 was HTBI. TCRdb independently ran MiXCR on the multiplex PCR reads; one entry per CDR3 protein. Of 700,000 to 950,000 distinct CDR3 sequences listed, 35% are singletons. Sequencing input: blood. The receptors originated from a woman aged 40 to 50 with Graves' hyperthyroidism.

This clonotype was observed a few times. At one of its ends the junction is not consistent with the germline gene, which may arise from a read error. The chain links TRBV29-1 to TRBJ2-5, with TRBD1 as a possible D gene (6 bases). The V gene's germline CDR1 is SQVTM and CDR2 ANQGSEA. This CDR3 region has 12 residues. CDR3 residues: CSVGRGQETQYF. CDR3 sequence (DNA): TGCAGTGTTGGCAGGGGTCAAGAGACCCAGTACTTC.

This clonotype was recorded many times. The rearrangement links TRBV14 to TRBJ1-2, with D unclear. Trimming took 2 bases from V and 7 from J, leaving 11 bases between them. Per the germline V gene, CDR1 is SGHDN and CDR2 is FVKESK. This CDR3 region has 13 residues. The CDR3 DNA reads TGTGCCAGCAGCCAATATACAGCCGGTGGCTACACCTTC. This encodes CASSQYTAGGYTF.

The chain is built from TRBV7-9 and TRBJ1-2, with 9 bases fitting TRBD1. The germline V gene has CDR1 SEHNR and CDR2 FQNEAQ (reference sequence). This CDR3 comprises 15 residues. Trimming removed 5 bases from V and 1 base from J; junction bases left unmatched: 5. CDR3 coding DNA: TGTGCCAGCAGCCACCGGGACAGGGTTAACTATGGCTACACCTTC. Protein: CASSHRDRVNYGYTF.

The genes are TRBV4-3 and TRBJ1-5; D may be TRBD1 (5 bases). The CDR3 contains 15 residues. Trimming left V 0 bases short and J 4 bases short, with 10 bases between. CDR1 is LGHNA, CDR2 YSLEER, per germline. CDR3 sequence: CASSQEGPGNQPQHF. The CDR3 region has the DNA TGCGCCAGCAGCCAAGAAGGTCCAGGGAATCAGCCCCAGCATTTT.

This chain connects TRBV6-5 to TRBJ1-4; D unclear. The ends were cut back, 6 bases at V and 8 bases at J, with 10 bases in the middle. CDR3 length equals 12 residues. Looked up from germline, CDR1 is MNHEY and CDR2 is SVGAGI. For the CDR3, the DNA is TGTGCCAGCAGGAGGTTCGGAGAAAAACTGTTTTTT. Protein sequence: CASRRFGEKLFF.

This clonotype was observed many times. The rearrangement joins TRBV12-3 or TRBV12-4 to TRBJ1-6, with D tentatively TRBD1 (6 bases). V was cut by 0 bases and J by 8 bases, with 8 bases left in between. The CDR3 consists of 14 residues. Written as DNA, the CDR3 is TGTGCCAGCAGTTTAGCCAGGGGTTATTCACCCCTCCACTTT. Translating gives CASSLARGYSPLHF.

A word on this clonotype: The CDR3 does not end in the conserved phenylalanine or tryptophan, so this is likely a read error. This chain links TRBV9 with TRBJ1-5; weak D call: TRBD1 (5 bases). The V and J ends lost 0 bases and 1 base respectively, with 8 bases between them. The V gene's germline CDR1 is SGDLS and CDR2 YYNGEE. This CDR3 region has 15 residues. The CDR3 here is CASSVEGKSNQPQHL. CDR3 nucleotide sequence: TGTGCCAGCAGCGTAGAGGGGAAGAGCAATCAGCCCCAGCATCTT.

To note about this clonotype: One junction end does not reproduce the germline sequence, and a read error may be involved. The chain combines TRBV12-3 or TRBV12-4 with TRBJ1-2; D remains unclear. This CDR3 region has 13 residues. CDR3 DNA: TGTGCCAGCAGTCTCCCTACTAACTATGGCTACGCCTTC. Its protein product is CASSLPTNYGYAF.

The J gene is TRBJ1-5, the V gene TRBV28; D is ambiguous. In germline, CDR1 is MDHEN, CDR2 SYDVKM. Trimming cost V 5 bases and J 9 bases, with 14 bases left between them. The CDR3 runs 13 residues. The CDR3 reads CASSKLLKGPQHF. Written as DNA, the CDR3 is TGTGCCAGCAGTAAATTGCTAAAGGGGCCCCAGCATTTT.

This clonotype was recorded at least ten times. The V gene is TRBV10-3, the J gene TRBJ1-3; D perhaps matches TRBD1 (5 bases). The length of the CDR3 is 16 residues. CDR1 ENHRY and CDR2 SYGVKD come from the germline V gene. The V gene lost 6 bases and the J gene lost 3 bases, with 18 bases spanning the gap. Written as DNA, the CDR3 is TGTGCCATCAGCTGGGTGGCAGGGCTAAATGGAAACACCATATATTTT. Its translation is CAISWVAGLNGNTIYF.

This chain joins TRBV7-4 and TRBJ1-1; perhaps TRBD1 as D (5 bases). V was trimmed by 6 bases and J by 5 bases, leaving 22 bases between them. Germline V gene lookup returns CDR1 SGHVT and CDR2 SQSDAQ. The CDR3 sequence is 16 residues long. Written as DNA, the CDR3 is TGTGCCAGCAGGCCCGTCGGGGGGACCCCGAGTACTGAAGCTTTCTTT. It encodes CASRPVGGTPSTEAFF. Drawing the rest from reference TRBV7-4 and TRBJ1-1, the complete variable domain is GAGVSQSPRYKVAKRGRDVALRCDSISGHVTLYWYRQTLGQGSEVLTYSQSDAQRDKSGRPSGRFSAERPERSVSTLKIQRTEQGDSAVYLCASRPVGGTPSTEAFFGQGTRLTVV.

V usage is TRBV29-1 and J usage is TRBJ2-7; tentatively, D is TRBD2 (5 bases). The DNA matches TRBJ2-1 better at its end, which makes the J call doubtful. This CDR3 region has 13 residues. Germline V gene sequence: CDR1 SQVTM, CDR2 ANQGSEA. CDR3 DNA sequence: TGCAGATATGAAGGGAGCTCCTACAATGAGCAGTTCTTC. Protein sequence: CRYEGSSYNEQFF.

The rearrangement uses TRBV6-6 and TRBJ2-2; TRBD1 aligns across 9 bases. This CDR3 spans 15 amino acids. After removal of 5 bases from V and 7 bases from J, the junction contained 8 bases not matched to a gene. The germline gives CDR1 MNHNY, CDR2 SVGAGI (reference sequence). The CDR3 loop reads CASSDRDRDLGELFF. DNA of the CDR3: TGTGCCAGCAGTGATAGGGACAGGGACCTCGGGGAGCTGTTTTTT.

This clonotype has at least ten counts. The chain employs TRBV4-3 and TRBJ1-1, with a weak D call TRBD1 (6 bases). Germline loops: CDR1 LGHNA, CDR2 YSLEER. Trimming cost V 0 bases and J 4 bases, with 6 bases left between them. This CDR3 region has 13 residues. This CDR3 reads CASSQEGGTEAFF. As DNA, the CDR3 is TGCGCCAGCAGCCAAGAAGGGGGCACTGAAGCTTTCTTT.

J is TRBJ1-5 and V is TRBV12-3 or TRBV12-4, with TRBD1 identical over 7 bases. The CDR3 extends over 16 amino acids. J lost 4 bases, V lost 5 bases, and 11 bases had no gene match. CDR3: CASSLSRDRGNQPQHF. As DNA, the CDR3 is TGTGCCAGCAGTCTGAGCCGGGACAGAGGGAATCAGCCCCAGCATTTT.

Comment on this clonotype: This probably arose from a read error, given a far larger clone one base away. The chain recombines TRBV9 with TRBJ1-2, with TRBD1 matching 8 bases. Germline V gives CDR1 SGDLS, CDR2 YYNGEE. The CDR3 contains 14 residues. The CDR3 DNA reads TGTGCCGGCAGCCCAGGACAGGGTGCCTATGGCTACACCTTC. Protein product: CAGSPGQGAYGYTF.

This clonotype was seen repeatedly, ten times or more. The chain combines TRBV29-1 with TRBJ1-1; D possibly corresponds to TRBD1 (6 bases). V shed 0 bases and J shed 7 bases, with 12 bases lying between them. Germline-derived CDR1 and CDR2 are SQVTM and ANQGSEA. The CDR3 is 13 amino acids. The CDR3 here is CSVEDPGTYEAFF. CDR3 DNA sequence: TGCAGCGTTGAAGATCCCGGGACATATGAAGCTTTCTTT.

The J gene is TRBJ2-5, the V gene TRBV24-1, with a weak D call TRBD1 (6 bases). CDR1 is KGHDR, CDR2 SFDVKD, per germline. V shed 7 bases and J shed 0 bases, with 14 bases lying between them. This CDR3 contains 15 residues. The CDR3 region is CATRERRGYQETQYF. For the CDR3, the DNA is TGTGCCACCAGAGAACGAAGGGGGTACCAAGAGACCCAGTACTTC.

The V gene is TRBV4-1, the J gene TRBJ1-4, with a possible D match to TRBD1 (6 bases). CDR1 and CDR2 from the germline V gene are MGHRA and YSYEKL. This CDR3 spans 14 amino acids. The V and J ends lost 2 bases and 10 bases respectively, with 14 bases between them. The DNA of the CDR3 is TGCGCCAGCAGCCAACACGCACAGGGCCGAAAACTGTTTTTT. Encoded protein: CASSQHAQGRKLFF.

This clonotype was found a few times. The chain links TRBV7-2 to TRBJ2-2; D gene unclear. CDR1 is SGHTA, CDR2 FQGNSA, per germline. The CDR3 extends over 15 amino acids. V shed 5 bases and J shed 6 bases, with 16 bases lying between them. CDR3 sequence: CASSREVRASGELFF. The CDR3 DNA sequence: TGTGCCAGCAGCCGAGAGGTCCGGGCGTCCGGGGAGCTGTTTTTT.

This clonotype was detected many times. The chain employs TRBV7-2 and TRBJ1-6; 9 nucleotides line up with TRBD1. V was clipped by 6 bases and J by 7 bases; unmatched bases: 7. CDR3 length: 15 residues. Germline-derived CDR1 and CDR2 are SGHTA and FQGNSA. In DNA, the CDR3 is TGTGCCAGCAGACAAAAGGACAGGGGAAATTCACCCCTCCACTTT. Protein product: CASRQKDRGNSPLHF.

The rearrangement links TRBV5-1 to TRBJ1-1; D is unresolved. This CDR3 is 15 amino acids long. V was trimmed by 4 bases and J by 4 bases, leaving 17 bases between them. From germline, CDR1 is SGHRS and CDR2 YFSETQ. The CDR3 loop reads CASSPTVGGSTEAFF. The CDR3 region has the DNA TGCGCCAGCAGCCCCACAGTGGGAGGGTCCACTGAAGCTTTCTTT.

Comments on this clonotype: A much larger clone lies a single base off, so this may be a read error. The CDR3 is CVSSINVSPTYEQYF. Written as DNA, the CDR3 is TGTGTCAGTAGTATAAACGTCTCTCCCACCTACGAGCAGTACTTC. The chain couples TRBV19 to TRBJ2-7; D is uncertain. Germline V gene lookup returns CDR1 LNHDA and CDR2 SQIVND (reference sequence). The CDR3 extends over 15 amino acids.

This clonotype has just a few counts. No conserved phenylalanine or tryptophan is present at the end of the CDR3, so a read error is the likely explanation. It is unclear where the CDR3 begins or ends on the DNA, so no DNA is shown, and the CDR3 is as TCRdb lists it. The rearrangement joins TRBV7-2 to TRBJ1-4. Germline CDR1 SGHTA, CDR2 FQGNSA. The CDR3 has 9 amino acids, counting both end residues. The CDR3 reads CASSLGLIV.

In this sample, this clonotype turned up once. The chain combines TRBV15 with TRBJ1-2; D gene ambiguous. This CDR3 spans 13 amino acids. Trimming pared 3 bases from V and 4 bases from J, leaving 9 bases between. The germline gives CDR1 LNHNV, CDR2 YYDKDF (reference sequence). The CDR3 sequence is CATSRTSGYGYTF. In DNA, the CDR3 is TGTGCCACCAGCAGGACTAGCGGCTATGGCTACACCTTC.

This clonotype occurred many times. The rearrangement joins TRBV20-1 to TRBJ1-1; the D gene is possibly TRBD1 (5 bases). Trimming took off 0 bases at V and 5 bases at J, with 19 bases between the two ends. The CDR3 is made up of 16 amino acids. Germline CDR1 is DFQATT and CDR2 is SNEGSKA (reference sequence). Here the CDR3 reads CSARDKAGWDGTEAFF. The CDR3 bases are TGCAGTGCTAGAGATAAGGCAGGGTGGGACGGGACTGAAGCTTTCTTT.

V gene TRBV11-1 combines with J gene TRBJ2-7; D remains unclear. From germline, CDR1 is SGHAT and CDR2 FQDESV (reference sequence). This CDR3 is 13 amino acids long. V lost 5 bases and J 10 bases, leaving 18 bases between the germline ends. The CDR3 reads CASSQGLAEPQYF. The CDR3 region has the DNA TGTGCCAGCAGCCAAGGCCTTGCGGAGCCCCAGTACTTC. The full variable domain, completed using reference TRBV11-1 and TRBJ2-7, is EAEVAQSPRYKITEKSQAVAFWCDPISGHATLYWYRQILGQGPELLVQFQDESVVDDSQLPKDRFSAERLKGVDSTLKIQPAELGDSAMYLCASSQGLAEPQYFGPGTRLTVT.

In this sample, this clonotype turned up a few times. The chain carries TRBV6-5 and TRBJ1-1, with D maybe TRBD1 (6 bases). V was pared by 7 bases and J by 1 base, with 16 bases between. Germline V gene lookup returns CDR1 MNHEY and CDR2 SVGAGI. The CDR3 is 15 amino acids. The CDR3 loop reads CASTDFGTQNTEAFF. The CDR3 coding sequence is TGTGCCAGCACCGACTTCGGGACACAGAACACTGAAGCTTTCTTT.

The CDR3 sequence: CASSTRGSSGNTIYF. CDR3 nucleotide sequence: TGTGCCAGCAGTACCAGGGGTTCTTCTGGAAACACCATATATTTT. The genes are TRBV12-3 or TRBV12-4 and TRBJ1-3; maybe TRBD1 (6 bases). The CDR3 is 15 residues long. With 5 bases removed from V and 1 base from J, the gap between germline ends came to 12 bases.

With regard to this clonotype: A much larger clone lies one base from this, so it may be a read error. Since no conserved phenylalanine or tryptophan closes the CDR3, a read error is the likely cause. This sequence joins TRBV20-1 and TRBJ2-5; D is undetermined. V was clipped by 3 bases and J by 1 base, with 6 bases between them. CDR1 is DFQATT, CDR2 SNEGSKA, per germline (reference sequence). This CDR3 contains 12 residues. The CDR3 nucleotides read TGCAGTGCTAGGGCGGTCCAAGAGACCCAGTACCTC. This gives the protein CSARAVQETQYL.